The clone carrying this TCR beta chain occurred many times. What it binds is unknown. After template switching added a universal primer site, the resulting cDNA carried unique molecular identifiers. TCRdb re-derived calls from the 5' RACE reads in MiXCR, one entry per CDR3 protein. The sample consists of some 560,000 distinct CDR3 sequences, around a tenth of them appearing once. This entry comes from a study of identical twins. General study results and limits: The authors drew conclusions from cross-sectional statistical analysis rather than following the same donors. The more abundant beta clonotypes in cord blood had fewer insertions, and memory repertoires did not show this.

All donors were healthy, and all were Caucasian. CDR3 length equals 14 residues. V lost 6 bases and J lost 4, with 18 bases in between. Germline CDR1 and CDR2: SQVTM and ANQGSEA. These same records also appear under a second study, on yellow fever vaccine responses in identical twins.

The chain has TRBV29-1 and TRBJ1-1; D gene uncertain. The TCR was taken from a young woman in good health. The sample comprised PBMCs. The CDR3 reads CSVPGPRGGTEAFF. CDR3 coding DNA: TGCAGCGTCCCTGGGCCCCGTGGTGGCACTGAAGCTTTCTTT.